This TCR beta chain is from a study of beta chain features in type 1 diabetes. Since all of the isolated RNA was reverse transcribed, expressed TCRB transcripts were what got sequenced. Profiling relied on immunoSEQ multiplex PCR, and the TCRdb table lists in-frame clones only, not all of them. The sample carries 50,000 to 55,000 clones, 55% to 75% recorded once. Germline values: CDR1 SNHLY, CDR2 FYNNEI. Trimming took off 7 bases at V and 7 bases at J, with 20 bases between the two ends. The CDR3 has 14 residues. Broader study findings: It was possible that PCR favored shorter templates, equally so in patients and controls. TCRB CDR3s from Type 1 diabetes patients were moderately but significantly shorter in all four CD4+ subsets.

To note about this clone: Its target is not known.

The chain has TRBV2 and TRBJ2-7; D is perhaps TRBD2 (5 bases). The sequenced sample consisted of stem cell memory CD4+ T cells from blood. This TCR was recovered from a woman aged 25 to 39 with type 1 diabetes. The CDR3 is CASNGLAPLGEQYF. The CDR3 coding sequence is TGTGCCAGCAATGGTCTAGCACCTCTGGGTGAGCAGTACTTC. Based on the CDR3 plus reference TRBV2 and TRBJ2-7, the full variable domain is EPEVTQTPSHQVTQMGQEVILRCVPISNHLYFYWYRQILGQKVEFLVSFYNNEISEKSEIFDDQFSVERPDGSNFTLKIRSTKLEDSAMYFCASNGLAPLGEQYFGPGTRLTVT.